The entry below describes one T cell receptor beta chain. Germline-derived CDR1 and CDR2 are MNHNY and SVGAGI (reference sequence). This CDR3 contains 13 residues. V lost 5 bases and J lost 8, with 12 bases in between. The data belong to a study of cytomegalovirus exposure and HLA in healthy donors. With 60 Vbeta and 13 Jbeta primers, the PCR was carried out. The repertoire was sequenced with immunoSEQ multiplex PCR; TCRdb's copy has only in-frame clones and lacks some. This sample has roughly 230,000 clones; about nine tenths occur once, and the top ten carry less than 2%. This TCR was recovered from a girl aged 2 to 9 in good health and CMV-seronegative. The rearrangement uses TRBV6-6 and TRBJ1-4; tentatively, D is TRBD1 (5 bases). The sequencing sample was made of PBMCs. The CDR3 DNA sequence: TGTGCCAGCAGTGGGACTGGGGGGGAAAAACTGTTTTTT. Its translation: CASSGTGGEKLFF.